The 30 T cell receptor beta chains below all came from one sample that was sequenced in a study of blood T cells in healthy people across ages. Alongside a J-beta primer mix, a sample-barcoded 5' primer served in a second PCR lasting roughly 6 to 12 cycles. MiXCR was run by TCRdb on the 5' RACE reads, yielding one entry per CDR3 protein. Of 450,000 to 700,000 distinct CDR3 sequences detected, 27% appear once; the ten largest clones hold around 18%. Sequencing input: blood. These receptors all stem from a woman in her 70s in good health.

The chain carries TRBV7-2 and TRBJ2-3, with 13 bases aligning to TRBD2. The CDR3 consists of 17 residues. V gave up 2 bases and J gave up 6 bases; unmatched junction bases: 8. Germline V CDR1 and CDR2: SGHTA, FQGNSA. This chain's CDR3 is CASSLTSGGAGGDTQYF. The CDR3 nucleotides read TGTGCCAGCAGCTTAACTAGCGGGGGGGCCGGCGGCGATACGCAGTATTTT.

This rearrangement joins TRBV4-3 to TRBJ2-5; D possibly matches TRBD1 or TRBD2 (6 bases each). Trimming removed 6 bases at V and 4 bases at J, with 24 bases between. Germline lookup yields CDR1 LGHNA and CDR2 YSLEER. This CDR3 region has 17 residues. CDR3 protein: CASSRAAGRQVGETQYF. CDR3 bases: TGCGCCAGCAGTCGAGCTGCGGGGAGACAGGTTGGAGAGACCCAGTACTTC.

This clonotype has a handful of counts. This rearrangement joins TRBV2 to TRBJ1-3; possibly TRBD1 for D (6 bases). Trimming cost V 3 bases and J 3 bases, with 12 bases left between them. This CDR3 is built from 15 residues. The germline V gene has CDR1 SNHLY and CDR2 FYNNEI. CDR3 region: CASSESGGLGNTIYF. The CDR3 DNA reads TGTGCCAGCAGTGAGTCTGGGGGGCTTGGAAACACCATATATTTT.

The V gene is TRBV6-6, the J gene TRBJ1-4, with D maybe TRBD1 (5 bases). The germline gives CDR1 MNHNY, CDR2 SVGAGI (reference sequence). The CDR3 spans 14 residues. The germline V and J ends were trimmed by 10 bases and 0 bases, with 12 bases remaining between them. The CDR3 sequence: CATTRVTTNEKLFF. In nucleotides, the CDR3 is TGTGCCACTACCAGGGTTACAACTAATGAAAAACTGTTTTTT.

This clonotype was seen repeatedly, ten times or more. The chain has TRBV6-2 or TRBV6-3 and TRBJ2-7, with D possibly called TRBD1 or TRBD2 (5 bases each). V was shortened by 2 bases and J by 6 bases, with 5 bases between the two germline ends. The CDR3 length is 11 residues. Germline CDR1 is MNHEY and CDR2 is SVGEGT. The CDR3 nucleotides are TGTGCCAGCAGTTACGGGGGCGAGCAGTACTTC. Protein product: CASSYGGEQYF.

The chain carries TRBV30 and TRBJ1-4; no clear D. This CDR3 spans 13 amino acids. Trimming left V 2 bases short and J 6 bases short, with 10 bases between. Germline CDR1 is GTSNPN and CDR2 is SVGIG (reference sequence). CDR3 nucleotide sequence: TGTGCCTGGAGTTCGGCCGGACATGAAAAACTGTTTTTT. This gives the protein CAWSSAGHEKLFF.

The CDR3 DNA follows: TGTGCCAGCAGCTTACCGGGGGCGAATGCGCAGTATTTT. Its translation: CASSLPGANAQYF. The V gene is TRBV7-9, the J gene TRBJ2-3, with D perhaps given as TRBD1 or TRBD2 (6 bases each). Germline loops: CDR1 SEHNR, CDR2 FQNEAQ (reference sequence). Trimming took off 2 bases at V and 10 bases at J, with 13 bases between the two ends. This CDR3 region has 13 residues.

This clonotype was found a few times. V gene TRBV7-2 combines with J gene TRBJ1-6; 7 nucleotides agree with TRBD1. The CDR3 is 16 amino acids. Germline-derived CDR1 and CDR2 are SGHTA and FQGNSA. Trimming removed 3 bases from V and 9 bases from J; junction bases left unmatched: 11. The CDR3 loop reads CASSFQKGGLGSPLHF. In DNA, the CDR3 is TGTGCCAGCAGCTTCCAAAAAGGGGGCTTGGGTTCACCCCTCCACTTT.

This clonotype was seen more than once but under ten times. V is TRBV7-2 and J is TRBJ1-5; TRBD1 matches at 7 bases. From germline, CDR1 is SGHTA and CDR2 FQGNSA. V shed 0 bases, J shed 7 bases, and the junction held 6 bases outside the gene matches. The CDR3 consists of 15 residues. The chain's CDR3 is CASSLAAGGIQPQHF. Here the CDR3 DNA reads TGTGCCAGCAGCTTAGCGGCAGGGGGTATCCAGCCCCAGCATTTT.

The CDR3 sequence: CASSIQGALAGELFF. The CDR3 bases are TGTGCCAGCAGTATACAGGGGGCTTTGGCCGGGGAGCTGTTTTTT. J is TRBJ2-2 and V is TRBV6-5; TRBD1 aligns across 9 bases. Trimming took 5 bases from V and 6 from J; bases not matched to a gene: 7. Germline assignment: CDR1 MNHEY and CDR2 SVGAGI. This CDR3 comprises 15 residues.

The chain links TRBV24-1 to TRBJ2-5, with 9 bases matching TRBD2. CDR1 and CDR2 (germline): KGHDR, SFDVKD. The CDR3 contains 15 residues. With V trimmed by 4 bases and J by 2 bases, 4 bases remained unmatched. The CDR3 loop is CATSDTSGFQETQYF. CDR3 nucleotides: TGTGCCACCAGTGACACTAGCGGGTTTCAAGAGACCCAGTACTTC.

CDR3 DNA sequence: TGCAGTGCACCTCCGACGGGGAGGGAGACCCAGTACTTC. Encoded protein: CSAPPTGRETQYF. This chain links TRBV20-1 with TRBJ2-5, with D possibly matching TRBD2 (6 bases). Germline V gives CDR1 DFQATT, CDR2 SNEGSKA (reference sequence). The CDR3 is 13 amino acids. Trimming removed 6 bases from V and 5 bases from J, with 16 bases in between.

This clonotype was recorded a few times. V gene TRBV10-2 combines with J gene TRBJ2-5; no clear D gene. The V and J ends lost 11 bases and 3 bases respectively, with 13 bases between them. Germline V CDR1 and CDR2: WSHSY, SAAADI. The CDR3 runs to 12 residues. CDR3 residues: CALGQNKETQYF. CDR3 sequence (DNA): TGCGCCTTGGGCCAGAACAAAGAGACCCAGTACTTC.

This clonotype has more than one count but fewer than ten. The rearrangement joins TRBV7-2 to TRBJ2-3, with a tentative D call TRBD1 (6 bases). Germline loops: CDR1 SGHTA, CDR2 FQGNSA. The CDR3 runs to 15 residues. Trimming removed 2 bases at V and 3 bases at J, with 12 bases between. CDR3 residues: CASSLYTGSTDTQYF. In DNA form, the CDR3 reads TGTGCCAGCAGCTTATACACAGGGAGTACAGATACGCAGTATTTT.

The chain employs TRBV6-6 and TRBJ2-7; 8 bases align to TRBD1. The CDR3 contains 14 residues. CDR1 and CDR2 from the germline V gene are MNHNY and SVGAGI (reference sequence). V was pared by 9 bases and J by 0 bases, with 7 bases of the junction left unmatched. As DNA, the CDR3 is TGTGCCAGTCTCAGGGGGCAGGGCTCCTACGAGCAGTACTTC. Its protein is CASLRGQGSYEQYF.

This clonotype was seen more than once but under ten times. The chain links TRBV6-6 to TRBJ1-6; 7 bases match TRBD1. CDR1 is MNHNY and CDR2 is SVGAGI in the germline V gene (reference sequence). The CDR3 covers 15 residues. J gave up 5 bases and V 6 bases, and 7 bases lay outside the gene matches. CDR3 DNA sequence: TGTGCCAGCAGACCCCTAACAGGGGATAATTCACCCCTCCACTTT. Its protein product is CASRPLTGDNSPLHF.

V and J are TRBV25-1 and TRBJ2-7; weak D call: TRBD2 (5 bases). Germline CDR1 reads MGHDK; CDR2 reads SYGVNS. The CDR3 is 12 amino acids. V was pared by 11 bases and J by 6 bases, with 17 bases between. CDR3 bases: TGTGCCGGTGCCCGACGGGAAAGCGAGCAGTACTTC. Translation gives CAGARRESEQYF.

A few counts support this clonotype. The CDR3 coding sequence is TGCGCCAGCAGCCAACCCCGGACTAGCAGTGAGCAGTTCTTC. Translation gives CASSQPRTSSEQFF. The chain links TRBV5-1 to TRBJ2-1, with 8 bases lining up with TRBD2. Germline V lookup: CDR1 SGHRS, CDR2 YFSETQ. V gave up 4 bases and J gave up 9 bases; unmatched junction bases: 9. This CDR3 has 14 residues.

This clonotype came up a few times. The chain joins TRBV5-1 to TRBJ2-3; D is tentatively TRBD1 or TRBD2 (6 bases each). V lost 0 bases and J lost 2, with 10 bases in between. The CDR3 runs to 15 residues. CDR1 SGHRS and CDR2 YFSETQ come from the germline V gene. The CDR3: CASSLEGGITDTQYF. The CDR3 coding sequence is TGCGCCAGCAGCTTGGAGGGGGGAATCACAGATACGCAGTATTTT. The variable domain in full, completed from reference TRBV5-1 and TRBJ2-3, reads KAGVTQTPRYLIKTRGQQVTLSCSPISGHRSVSWYQQTPGQGLQFLFEYFSETQRNKGNFPGRFSGRQFSNSRSEMNVSTLELGDSALYLCASSLEGGITDTQYFGPGTRLTVL.

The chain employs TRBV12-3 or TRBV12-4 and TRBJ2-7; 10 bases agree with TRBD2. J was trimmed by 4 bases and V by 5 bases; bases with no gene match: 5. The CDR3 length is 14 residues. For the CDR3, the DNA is TGTGCCAGCAGTAAGAGCGGGGGGGTTTACGAGCAGTACTTC. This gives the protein CASSKSGGVYEQYF.

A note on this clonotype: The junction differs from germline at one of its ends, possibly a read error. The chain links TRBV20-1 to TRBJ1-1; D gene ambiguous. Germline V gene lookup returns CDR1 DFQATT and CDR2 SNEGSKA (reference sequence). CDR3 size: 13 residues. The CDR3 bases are TGCAGCGCTATCTCTGGGGTTAACACTGAAGCTTTCTTT. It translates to CSAISGVNTEAFF.

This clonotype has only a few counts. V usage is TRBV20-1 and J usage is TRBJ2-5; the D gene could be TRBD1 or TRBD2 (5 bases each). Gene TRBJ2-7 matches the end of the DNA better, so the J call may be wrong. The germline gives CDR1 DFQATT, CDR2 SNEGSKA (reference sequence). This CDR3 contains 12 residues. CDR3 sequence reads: CSARGPTYEQYF. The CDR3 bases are TGCAGTGCTAGGGGACCTACATACGAGCAGTACTTC.

CDR3 coding DNA: TGTGCCAGCAGCGTAGTAGGGGGTCGGGAGCAGTACTTC. Translation gives CASSVVGGREQYF. The chain links TRBV9 to TRBJ2-7; TRBD1 is a possible D gene (6 bases). The CDR3 is 13 amino acids. Per germline, CDR1 SGDLS and CDR2 YYNGEE. Trimming pared 0 bases from V and 7 bases from J, leaving 11 bases between.

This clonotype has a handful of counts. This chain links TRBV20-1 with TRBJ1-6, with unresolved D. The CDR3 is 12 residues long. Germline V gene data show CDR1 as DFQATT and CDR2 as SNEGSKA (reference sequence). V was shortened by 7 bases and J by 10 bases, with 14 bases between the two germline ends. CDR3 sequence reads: CSVSTLRSPLHF. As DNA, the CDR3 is TGCAGTGTTTCCACCCTTAGGTCACCCCTCCACTTT.

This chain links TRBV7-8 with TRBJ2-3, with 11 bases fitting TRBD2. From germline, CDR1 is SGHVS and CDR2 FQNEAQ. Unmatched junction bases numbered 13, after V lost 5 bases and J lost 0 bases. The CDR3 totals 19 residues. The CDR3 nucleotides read TGTGCCAGCAGCCCGCGCTGGCTAGCGGGGGGACTTAGCACAGATACGCAGTATTTT. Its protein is CASSPRWLAGGLSTDTQYF. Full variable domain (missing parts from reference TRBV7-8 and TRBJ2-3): GAGVSQSPRYKVAKRGQDVALRCDPISGHVSLFWYQQALGQGPEFLTYFQNEAQLDKSGLPSDRFFAERPEGSVSTLKIQRTQQEDSAVYLCASSPRWLAGGLSTDTQYFGPGTRLTVL.

This CDR3 reads CSARDRRTGSNQPQHF. CDR3 bases: TGCAGTGCTAGAGATCGTAGGACAGGAAGCAATCAGCCCCAGCATTTT. The V and J genes are TRBV20-1 and TRBJ1-5; 7 bases map to TRBD1. CDR3 length equals 16 residues. Germline CDR1 is DFQATT and CDR2 is SNEGSKA (reference sequence). Trimming removed 0 bases from V and 1 base from J; junction bases left unmatched: 6.

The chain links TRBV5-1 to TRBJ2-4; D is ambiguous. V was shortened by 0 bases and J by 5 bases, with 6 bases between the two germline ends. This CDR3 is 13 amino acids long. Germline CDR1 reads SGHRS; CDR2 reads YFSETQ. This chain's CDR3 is CASSLAAENIQYF. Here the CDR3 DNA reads TGCGCCAGCAGCTTGGCGGCGGAAAACATTCAGTACTTC.

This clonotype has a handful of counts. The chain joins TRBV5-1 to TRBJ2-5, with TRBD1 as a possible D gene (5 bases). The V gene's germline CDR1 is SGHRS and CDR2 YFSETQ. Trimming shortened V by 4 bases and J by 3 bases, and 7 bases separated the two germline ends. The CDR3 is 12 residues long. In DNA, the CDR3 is TGCGCCAGCAGCCAGACAGAAGAGACCCAGTACTTC. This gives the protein CASSQTEETQYF.

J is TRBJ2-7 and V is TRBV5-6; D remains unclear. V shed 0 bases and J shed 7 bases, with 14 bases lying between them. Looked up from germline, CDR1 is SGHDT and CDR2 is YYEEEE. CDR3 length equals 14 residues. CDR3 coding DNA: TGTGCCAGCAGCTTGGAGACAAACATCCCTGAGCAGTACTTC. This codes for CASSLETNIPEQYF.

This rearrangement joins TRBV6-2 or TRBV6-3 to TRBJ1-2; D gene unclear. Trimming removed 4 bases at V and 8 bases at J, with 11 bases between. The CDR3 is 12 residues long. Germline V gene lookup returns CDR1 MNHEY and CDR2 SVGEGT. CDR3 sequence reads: CASSSTRVGYTF. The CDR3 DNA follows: TGTGCCAGCAGTTCGACGAGGGTAGGCTACACCTTC.